The 4 T cell receptor beta chains in this list originate from one sample, sequenced in a study of blood T cells in healthy people across ages. A sample-barcoded 5' primer and a J-beta primer mix were used in a second PCR of roughly 6 to 11 cycles. TCRdb independently ran MiXCR on the 5' RACE reads; one entry per CDR3 protein. This sample carries about 930,000 distinct CDR3 sequences, 25% to 30% of them seen once, and the ten largest clones take roughly a tenth. These same data were also listed under a study on T cells of mothers and their children.

Sequencing was done on a sample of blood. Receptors originate from a woman in her thirties or forties in good health.

This clonotype was found many times. The J gene is TRBJ2-7, the V gene TRBV12-3 or TRBV12-4, with unresolved D. V lost 6 bases and J lost 4, with 13 bases in between. The CDR3 extends over 13 amino acids. CDR3 protein: CASSLVSAYEQYF. CDR3 sequence (DNA): TGTGCCAGCAGCTTGGTTTCCGCTTACGAGCAGTACTTC.

This clonotype was detected many times. The CDR3 region has the DNA TGTGCCAGCAGCGCCCCAGGAGCACTAGCCAAAAACATTCAGTACTTC. Amino acid sequence: CASSAPGALAKNIQYF. V gene TRBV5-4 combines with J gene TRBJ2-4; D is unclear. This CDR3 has 16 amino acids. The ends were cut back, 4 bases at V and 0 bases at J, with 14 bases in the middle. Per germline, CDR1 SGHNT and CDR2 YYREEE (reference sequence).

With regard to this clonotype: Since a much larger clone is just one base distant, this may be a read error. V and J are TRBV3-1 and TRBJ2-3, with D perhaps assigned TRBD1 or TRBD2 (5 bases each). The germline V gene has CDR1 LGHDT and CDR2 YNNKEL (reference sequence). The CDR3 extends over 15 amino acids. This CDR3 reads CACRSGTVSTDTQYF. The CDR3, as DNA: TGTGCCTGCAGGTCCGGGACGGTCAGCACAGATACGCAGTATTTT.

The V and J genes are TRBV11-2 and TRBJ1-2, with 8 bases matching TRBD1. Unmatched junction bases numbered 8, after V lost 7 bases and J lost 4 bases. The CDR3 extends over 14 amino acids. From germline, CDR1 is SGHAT and CDR2 FQNNGV. The DNA for the CDR3 is TGTGCCAGCAACCACGGACAGGGCTCCTATGGCTACACCTTC. It yields the protein CASNHGQGSYGYTF. Full variable domain (remainder filled in from reference TRBV11-2 and TRBJ1-2): EAGVAQSPRYKIIEKRQSVAFWCNPISGHATLYWYQQILGQGPKLLIQFQNNGVVDDSQLPKDRFSAERLKGVDSTLKIQPAKLEDSAVYLCASNHGQGSYGYTFGSGTRLTVV.